The 22 T cell receptor beta chains in this list originate from one sample, sequenced in a study of response to subunit inactivated influenza vaccine. In TCRdb, the RT-PCR reads were re-called with MiXCR into one record per CDR3 protein. The table shows 500,000 or so distinct CDR3 sequences, with 15% to 20% occurring only once. The sample here was CD4+ T cells sorted from PBMCs, taken around 25 months after vaccination. The receptors come from a man between 50 and 69 years old who received an inactivated influenza vaccine.

Ten or more counts support this clonotype. The chain employs TRBV11-2 and TRBJ1-1; D perhaps matches TRBD1 (6 bases). The CDR3 sequence is 14 residues long. The germline gives CDR1 SGHAT, CDR2 FQNNGV. The V and J ends lost 1 base and 5 bases respectively, with 11 bases between them. DNA of the CDR3: TGTGCCAGCAGCTTAGGGACAGAGAGTACTGAAGCTTTCTTT. As protein: CASSLGTESTEAFF.

This clonotype has just a few counts. The chain has TRBV18 and TRBJ2-3; D remains ambiguous. The CDR3 is 15 amino acids. CDR1 and CDR2 (germline): KGHSH, LQKENI. V was cut by 3 bases and J by 0 bases, with 10 bases left in between. Here the CDR3 DNA reads TGTGCCAGCTCACCTCAAGGCGCTAGCACAGATACGCAGTATTTT. Amino acid sequence: CASSPQGASTDTQYF.

Only a few counts were recorded for this clonotype. V and J are TRBV5-1 and TRBJ2-1; the match to TRBD2 covers 13 bases. Looked up from germline, CDR1 is SGHRS and CDR2 is YFSETQ. CDR3 size: 15 residues. Trimming cost V 4 bases and J 6 bases; bases outside gene matches: 4. The CDR3 protein is CASSPGLAGLNEQFF. The CDR3 DNA reads as TGCGCCAGCAGCCCGGGACTAGCGGGACTCAATGAGCAGTTCTTC. The full variable domain, its missing parts supplied by reference TRBV5-1 and TRBJ2-1, is KAGVTQTPRYLIKTRGQQVTLSCSPISGHRSVSWYQQTPGQGLQFLFEYFSETQRNKGNFPGRFSGRQFSNSRSEMNVSTLELGDSALYLCASSPGLAGLNEQFFGPGTRLTVL.

This clonotype occurred many times. The chain combines TRBV6-2 or TRBV6-3 with TRBJ2-3; D remains ambiguous. Per germline, CDR1 MNHEY and CDR2 SVGEGT. Trimming took 6 bases from V and 2 from J, leaving 21 bases between them. The CDR3 contains 17 residues. The CDR3 nucleotides are TGTGCCAGCAGCGAAGATCGGACCCCCGTATACACAGATACGCAGTATTTT. This codes for CASSEDRTPVYTDTQYF.

The CDR3 DNA reads as TGCAGTGCTTCGTGGTCGGGACGAACTCTCGAGCAGTACTTC. It specifies CSASWSGRTLEQYF. This chain connects TRBV20-1 to TRBJ2-7, with D possibly being TRBD1 or TRBD2 (5 bases each). This CDR3 is 14 amino acids long. The V end lost 5 bases, the J end lost 6 bases, and 20 bases lay between the germline ends. Germline CDR1 reads DFQATT; CDR2 reads SNEGSKA (reference sequence).

There are a few counts of this clonotype. V usage is TRBV7-3 and J usage is TRBJ2-1; D might be TRBD2 (6 bases). CDR1 SGHTA and CDR2 FQGTGA come from the germline V gene. This CDR3 comprises 14 residues. Trimming pared 0 bases from V and 10 bases from J, leaving 13 bases between. The CDR3 sequence: CASSLTYGGWEQFF. The CDR3 region has the DNA TGTGCCAGCAGCTTAACGTACGGGGGATGGGAGCAGTTCTTC.

This clonotype has a handful of counts. The chain links TRBV5-1 to TRBJ2-7, with D perhaps matching TRBD1 (7 bases). With 5 bases removed from V and 3 bases from J, the gap between germline ends came to 18 bases. Germline V CDR1 and CDR2: SGHRS, YFSETQ. The CDR3 is 15 amino acids. The CDR3 bases are TGCGCCAGCAGAGCTAGCGAGACAGGGCGCTACGAGCAGTACTTC. Residues: CASRASETGRYEQYF.

This clonotype was seen a handful of times. J is TRBJ1-2 and V is TRBV20-1; 11 nucleotides align to TRBD1. The CDR3 loop spans 14 amino acids. The ends lost 5 bases at V and 5 bases at J; junction bases unmatched: 7. Germline CDR1 reads DFQATT; CDR2 reads SNEGSKA (reference sequence). DNA of the CDR3: TGCAGTGCTCCTCCCGGGACAGGGGGTTATGGCTACACCTTC. Residues: CSAPPGTGGYGYTF.

The chain recombines TRBV20-1 with TRBJ1-1; 7 bases line up with TRBD1. V was pared by 6 bases and J by 0 bases, with 10 bases of the junction left unmatched. Germline loops: CDR1 DFQATT, CDR2 SNEGSKA (reference sequence). The CDR3 consists of 15 residues. CDR3 loop: CSARPGTAMNTEAFF. The CDR3 DNA follows: TGCAGTGCCCGTCCCGGGACAGCCATGAACACTGAAGCTTTCTTT.

This rearrangement joins TRBV6-1 to TRBJ2-2, with 7 bases that match TRBD1. V lost 6 bases to trimming and J lost 5 bases; unmatched junction nucleotides: 9. The V gene's germline CDR1 is MNHNS and CDR2 SASEGT. The CDR3 runs 15 residues. CDR3 nucleotide sequence: TGTGCCAGCAGGAGCCCGGGACAGACTACCGGGGAGCTGTTTTTT. This translates into CASRSPGQTTGELFF.

This rearrangement joins TRBV6-1 to TRBJ1-2, with D maybe TRBD1 (5 bases). This CDR3 is 15 amino acids long. The ends were cut back, 6 bases at V and 4 bases at J, with 18 bases in the middle. CDR1 and CDR2 from the germline V gene are MNHNS and SASEGT. CDR3 amino acids: CASSPRDRRFYGYTF. The CDR3 DNA follows: TGTGCCAGCAGCCCCCGGGACCGAAGATTCTATGGCTACACCTTC.

J is TRBJ2-7 and V is TRBV29-1; TRBD1 matches 7 bases. CDR1 SQVTM and CDR2 ANQGSEA come from the germline V gene. There are 13 residues in the CDR3. V lost 4 bases and J lost 7; bases outside the gene matches: 10. The CDR3 DNA reads as TGCAGCGTTGCCACGAACAGGGGTAATGAGCAGTACTTC. Its protein is CSVATNRGNEQYF.

This clonotype was detected ten times or more. This chain uses TRBV7-2 with TRBJ1-2; D gene uncertain. The CDR3 length is 13 residues. V lost 0 bases, J lost 2 bases, and 4 bases lay in between. Germline V gives CDR1 SGHTA, CDR2 FQGNSA. The CDR3 here is CASSLAQNYGYTF. CDR3 DNA: TGTGCCAGCAGCTTAGCACAGAACTATGGCTACACCTTC.

J is TRBJ2-7 and V is TRBV20-1; 10 bases match TRBD1. The V segment lost 3 bases and the J segment 1 base; nucleotides outside the gene matches: 0. The CDR3 loop spans 13 amino acids. Germline assignment: CDR1 DFQATT and CDR2 SNEGSKA (reference sequence). The CDR3 coding sequence is TGCAGTGCTAGGGGACAGGGGTCCTACGAGCAGTACTTC. It translates to CSARGQGSYEQYF.

The rearrangement joins TRBV5-1 to TRBJ2-7, with TRBD2 identical over 10 bases. CDR1 SGHRS and CDR2 YFSETQ come from the germline V gene. J was trimmed by 3 bases and V by 4 bases; bases with no gene match: 10. The CDR3 runs to 16 residues. The CDR3 protein is CASSQRGLAENYEQYF. CDR3 DNA sequence: TGCGCCAGCAGCCAAAGAGGACTAGCGGAAAACTACGAGCAGTACTTC.

The rearrangement joins TRBV28 to TRBJ2-2, with a possible D match to TRBD2 (7 bases). The CDR3 sequence is 15 residues long. The V gene's germline CDR1 is MDHEN and CDR2 SYDVKM. Trimming stripped 6 bases from V and 5 bases from J, with 16 bases between. The CDR3 region is CASRPGGGATGELFF. The CDR3 DNA sequence: TGTGCCAGCAGACCGGGCGGGGGCGCAACCGGGGAGCTGTTTTTT. Filled out from reference TRBV28 and TRBJ2-2, the complete variable domain reads DVKVTQSSRYLVKRTGEKVFLECVQDMDHENMFWYRQDPGLGLRLIYFSYDVKMKEKGDIPEGYSVSREKKERFSLILESASTNQTSMYLCASRPGGGATGELFFGEGSRLTVL.

This clonotype appeared a few times. This chain links TRBV2 with TRBJ1-5; D is perhaps TRBD1 (5 bases). Germline V gene sequence: CDR1 SNHLY, CDR2 FYNNEI. The CDR3 runs to 15 residues. Trimming took 3 bases from V and 0 from J, leaving 9 bases between them. The CDR3 loop reads CASSEGGNSNQPQHF. The CDR3, as DNA: TGTGCCAGCAGTGAGGGGGGAAATAGCAATCAGCCCCAGCATTTT.

This clonotype was counted only a few times. The genes are TRBV5-6 and TRBJ2-1, with D possibly TRBD2 on 5 matching bases. The CDR3 spans 14 residues. The germline V and J ends were trimmed by 4 bases and 12 bases, with 20 bases remaining between them. The V gene's germline CDR1 is SGHDT and CDR2 YYEEEE. The CDR3 DNA is TGTGCCAGCAGCCCCTTAGGACTGCCTTGGGGGCAGTTCTTC. Translation: CASSPLGLPWGQFF.

J is TRBJ2-7 and V is TRBV3-1; 7 nucleotides line up with TRBD1. V gave up 0 bases and J gave up 2 bases; unmatched junction bases: 7. The CDR3 has 16 residues. The germline gives CDR1 LGHDT, CDR2 YNNKEL (reference sequence). DNA for the CDR3: TGTGCCAGCAGCCAAGATCTAAACAGGGGAACCTACGAGCAGTACTTC. Translated: CASSQDLNRGTYEQYF.

V usage is TRBV7-9 and J usage is TRBJ2-1, with 11 bases aligning to TRBD2. V shed 6 bases, J shed 6 bases, and the junction held 7 bases outside the gene matches. This CDR3 has 15 amino acids. Germline values: CDR1 SEHNR, CDR2 FQNEAQ (reference sequence). The CDR3 loop reads CASRSTSGSSNEQFF. For the CDR3, the DNA is TGTGCCAGCAGATCAACTAGCGGGAGTAGCAATGAGCAGTTCTTC. Variable domain in full (rest from reference TRBV7-9 and TRBJ2-1): DTGVSQNPRHKITKRGQNVTFRCDPISEHNRLYWYRQTLGQGPEFLTYFQNEAQLEKSRLLSDRFSAERPKGSFSTLEIQRTEQGDSAMYLCASRSTSGSSNEQFFGPGTRLTVL.

V usage is TRBV6-2 or TRBV6-3 and J usage is TRBJ2-1; TRBD2 is a possible D gene (5 bases). The V end lost 0 bases, the J end lost 9 bases, and 15 bases lay between the germline ends. CDR1 is MNHEY, CDR2 SVGEGT, per germline. The CDR3 is 15 residues long. CDR3 residues: CASSYSRAQWGEQFF. CDR3 DNA sequence: TGTGCCAGCAGTTACTCGCGGGCCCAGTGGGGTGAGCAGTTCTTC.

This clonotype has a count of ten or more. V usage is TRBV20-1 and J usage is TRBJ1-5, with D tentatively TRBD1 (5 bases). V lost 5 bases, J lost 0 bases, and 14 bases lay in between. The germline CDR1 and CDR2 sequences are DFQATT and SNEGSKA (reference sequence). The CDR3 length is 15 residues. CDR3 region: CSASSGTVSNQPQHF. CDR3 sequence (DNA): TGCAGTGCTTCCTCCGGGACGGTTAGCAATCAGCCCCAGCATTTT.